This record covers a single TCR beta chain. Its antigen is not yet known. There are no base qualities to consult, and no much larger clone falls within one base. This sample's treatment or condition label indicates: around 19 received Ad26.COV2.S at low or high dose, single or two shots; about 5 received placebo; per-sample allocation not given. For vaccine and placebo recipients, the sequenced repertoires came from samples collected on day 63 after the first injection. In Cohort 1b, about two dozen adults aged 18-55 years were enrolled at a single site in Boston, USA, between 29 July and 7 August 2020. Ad26.COV2.S was a replication-incompetent adenovirus type 26 vector expressing a prefusion-stabilized SARS-CoV-2 spike protein from the original Wuhan strain. The immunoSEQ Assay was the method used to sequence TCRbeta CDR3 regions. After extraction, genomic DNA underwent amplification by bias-controlled multiplex PCR, followed by high-throughput sequencing. The source study handled its data this way. To quantify the absolute abundance of every unique TCRbeta CDR3 region, sequences were collapsed and filtered. T cell fraction was estimated by normalizing TCRbeta template counts to usable DNA, which was measured by amplifying reference genes present in all nucleated cells. Repertoire TCRs were annotated as SARS-CoV-2-specific by exact matching of V gene, CDR3 amino acid sequence and J gene to a known reactive TCR set. MIRA supplied the reference SARS-CoV-2 TCR set, which was filtered for enrichment in COVID-19-positive ImmuneCODE repertoires so that public or cross-reactive TCRs were removed. Drawing on the MIRA antigens, annotated TCRs were analysed further at the level of specific ORF or position within ORF. Breadth was defined as the number of annotated unique rearrangements divided by the total number of unique productive rearrangements, and depth was defined as the summed frequency of the annotated unique rearrangements. Two-sided Wilcoxon rank-sum tests were applied when comparing TCR breadth between groups. The immuneACCESS repertoire file appears here via TCRdb, limited to in-frame rearrangements. These files lack a portion of the clones; in checked studies, under half of the deficit traces to unresolved V genes, and the cause of the others is not known. Clone size and V and J calls were adopted from that table, with D and trimming inferred from the DNA. For this sample the table gives 400,000 to 450,000 clones, of which approximately 90% were detected only once. Of the sample, about 1.7% falls within the top ten clones.

V drops 6 bases and J drops 2 bases, leaving 11 bases in between. The CDR3 holds 13 amino acids from the cysteine to the phenylalanine. The kept DNA is CDR3 alone, 39 bases in frame from the first base. This sample is drawn from a study of Ad26.COV2.S vaccination and SARS-CoV-2 variants (dated by TCRdb to the early 2020s). Turning to the overall study: Vaccine-arm donors came from COV1001, a multicentre, randomized, double-blind, placebo-controlled phase I-IIa trial of Ad26.COV2.S in healthy adults. Throughout the experiments and outcome assessment, investigators stayed blinded to trial group allocation. TCRbeta repertoire sequencing was used to assess the specificity and breadth of SARS-CoV-2-reactive T cell receptors after Ad26.COV2.S vaccination. The TCR-sequenced set comprised around 32 samples: 19 Ad26.COV2.S vaccine recipients, 5 placebo recipients and 8 SARS-CoV-2 convalescent individuals. Ad26.COV2.S was administered intramuscularly at a dose of 5x10^10 or 1x10^11 viral particles, either as one shot or as two shots given 56 days apart. Trial participants were randomized into five groups of five, in which low-dose or high-dose Ad26.COV2.S was given once or twice, or placebo was given on both occasions. Findings and caveats that apply to the study as a whole: Ad26.COV2.S recipients had higher spike-specific TCR breadth than placebo recipients (P = 0.0014). Vaccine and placebo recipients had comparable non-spike TCR breadth, which fits with the vaccine containing only spike. After vaccination, spike-specific CD8+ and CD4+ T cell responses were reported to show substantial breadth. The study was not powered to compare responses between vaccine doses or regimens. The authors noted that total T cell responses may have been underestimated by the TCR breadth and depth analyses.

The sequences come from peripheral blood, collected in a trial of Ad26.COV2.S vaccine versus placebo. This sequence uses TRBV12-3 or TRBV12-4 and TRBJ2-7, with no D gene named confidently. This clonotype was obtained from a person aged 18-60 years who received the Ad26.COV2.S COVID-19 vaccine or a placebo. The nucleotide sequence is TGTGCCAGCAGCATTTTTAGCCCCTACGAGCAGTACTTC. It is translated as CASSIFSPYEQYF.